This T cell receptor beta chain was recovered during a study of T cell clusters in autoimmune cytopenias. Germline V gene data show CDR1 as LNHNV and CDR2 as YYDKDF (reference sequence). The length of the CDR3 is 16 residues. Tens of thousands of genome equivalents of blood DNA were amplified for TRB. Multiplex touch-down PCR amplified TRB using TRB-A and TRB-B pools in one tube. TCRdb reprocessed the multiplex PCR reads, with one entry per CDR3 protein and no DNA. The sample is made up of roughly 3,000 distinct CDR3 sequences, and the top ten hold approximately 19% of it. In terms of frequency, this clonotype is medium-sized.

V usage is TRBV15 and J usage is TRBJ2-2. Source material: peripheral blood. The TCR originated in a human donor with an autoimmune cytopenia, with autoimmune hepatitis or in good health (not recorded which). This chain's CDR3 is CATSRLAATNTGELFF.